This T cell receptor (beta chain) was sequenced for a study of T cell responses to AZD1222 COVID-19 vaccine. As regards this clone: The antigen remains unidentified.

Findings of the study overall: Regions 160-218 and 743-854 held dominance among vaccine-associated CD4 TCRs, which spanned spike. The sample set comprised mostly white British donors with more females, and clonal diversity was possibly underestimated. Researchers took repertoire samples only after the peak T cell response had come.

Clones were sequenced by immunoSEQ multiplex PCR, and TCRdb holds only the in-frame ones, with some missing. The data show about 120,000 clones, with 70% to 90% seen just once and approximately 10% held by the top ten. J gave up 5 bases and V 4 bases, and 10 bases lay outside the gene matches. This CDR3 contains 16 residues. CDR1 is SGHNT, CDR2 YYREEE, per germline (reference sequence). The chain combines TRBV5-4 with TRBJ2-3; 10 bases align to TRBD2. The TCR comes from an adult in good health. The sample in question was peripheral blood, obtained on day 0 of AZD1222 vaccination. The CDR3 DNA reads TGTGCCAGCAGCCTCACCCTAGCGGGAGATGGAGATACGCAGTATTTT. Translation: CASSLTLAGDGDTQYF.